This T cell receptor (beta chain) was obtained from a study of blood T cell repertoires in COVID-19. Study in general: The origin of the acute and convalescent COVID-19 samples was the United States, Italy and Spain. T cells, B-cell-depleted T cells, or PBMCs provided the cDNA or gDNA that served as material.

Source study methods: Nucleated cell number was recorded as an estimate derived from reference gene primer amplification. Method: immunoSEQ multiplex PCR; TCRdb's copy keeps in-frame clones and lacks some. V and J calls and clone size come straight from that table; D and trimming were deduced from the DNA. The sample records about 130,000 clones, about 72% being singletons. The sequencing sample was made of peripheral blood. The origin of this receptor is a woman aged 70-85 years with acute or convalescent COVID-19.

In nucleotides, the CDR3 is TGTGCCAGCAGCCAAGAGTCTAACGCGGCTGTAAACACTGAAGCTTTCTTT. Its translation: CASSQESNAAVNTEAFF. The genes are TRBV3-1 (or the pseudogene TRBV3-2) and TRBJ1-1; D gene uncertain. The CDR3 loop spans 17 amino acids. Trimming shortened V by 0 bases and J by 2 bases, and 16 bases separated the two germline ends. The germline V gene has CDR1 LGHDT and CDR2 YNNKEL (reference sequence).